This TCR beta chain was recovered during a study of blood T cell repertoires in COVID-19. Study-wide background: The analysed material was cDNA or gDNA that came from T cells, B-cell-depleted T cells, or PBMCs.

How the authors handled the data: Estimation of nucleated cell counts was performed using reference gene primer amplification. The data were produced by immunoSEQ multiplex PCR, yet TCRdb's version contains in-frame clones alone and is incomplete. The V and J calls and the clone size are those of that table, but D and trimming were determined from the DNA. The table includes 130,000 to 150,000 clones, 80% detected once. The CDR3 totals 15 residues. Trimming pared 6 bases from V and 4 bases from J, leaving 13 bases between. Looked up from germline, CDR1 is MDHEN and CDR2 is SYDVKM. Sequenced: peripheral blood. The sequence was collected from a man aged 55-75 years with active or convalescent COVID-19. The chain employs TRBV28 and TRBJ2-6; D unresolved. CDR3 residues: CASSPPSSGANVLTF. The CDR3 coding sequence is TGTGCCAGCAGCCCGCCGAGCTCCGGGGCCAACGTCCTGACTTTC.